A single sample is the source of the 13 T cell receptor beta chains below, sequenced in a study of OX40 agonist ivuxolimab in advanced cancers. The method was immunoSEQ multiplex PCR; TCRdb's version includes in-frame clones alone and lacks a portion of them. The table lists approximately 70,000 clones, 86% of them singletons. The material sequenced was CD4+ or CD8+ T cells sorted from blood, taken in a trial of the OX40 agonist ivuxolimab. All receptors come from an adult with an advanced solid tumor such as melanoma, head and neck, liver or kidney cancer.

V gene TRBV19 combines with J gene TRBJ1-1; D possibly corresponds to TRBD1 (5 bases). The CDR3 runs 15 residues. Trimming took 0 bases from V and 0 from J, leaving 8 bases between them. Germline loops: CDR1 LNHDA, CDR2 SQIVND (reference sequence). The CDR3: CASSIDDSLNTEAFF. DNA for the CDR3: TGTGCCAGTAGTATAGATGACAGCCTGAACACTGAAGCTTTCTTT.

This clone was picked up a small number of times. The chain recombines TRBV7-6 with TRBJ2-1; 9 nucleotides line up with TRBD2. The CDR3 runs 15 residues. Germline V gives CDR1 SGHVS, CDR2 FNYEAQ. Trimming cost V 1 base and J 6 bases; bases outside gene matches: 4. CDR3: CASSLVAGGPNEQFF. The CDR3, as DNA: TGTGCCAGCAGCTTAGTTGCGGGAGGGCCCAATGAGCAGTTCTTC. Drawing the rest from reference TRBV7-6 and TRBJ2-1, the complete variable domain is GAGVSQSPRYKVTKRGQDVALRCDPISGHVSLYWYRQALGQGPEFLTYFNYEAQQDKSGLPNDRFSAERPEGSISTLTIQRTEQRDSAMYRCASSLVAGGPNEQFFGPGTRLTVL.

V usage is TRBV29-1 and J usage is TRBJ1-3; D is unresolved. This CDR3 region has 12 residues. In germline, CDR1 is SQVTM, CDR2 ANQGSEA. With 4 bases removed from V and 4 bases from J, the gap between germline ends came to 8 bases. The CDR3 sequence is CSVGSAGNTIYF. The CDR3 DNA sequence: TGCAGCGTTGGGAGTGCCGGAAACACCATATATTTT.

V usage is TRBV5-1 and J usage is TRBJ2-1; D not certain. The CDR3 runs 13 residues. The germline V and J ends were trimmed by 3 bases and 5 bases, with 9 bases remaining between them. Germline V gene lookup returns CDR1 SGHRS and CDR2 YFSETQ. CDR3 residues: CASSYPLNNEQFF. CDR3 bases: TGCGCCAGCAGCTATCCCCTGAACAATGAGCAGTTCTTC.

The CDR3 region has the DNA TGTGCCAGCAGCCCTACAAGGGTTTCCGAGCAGTACTTC. This sequence encodes CASSPTRVSEQYF. V and J are TRBV5-4 and TRBJ2-7; D gene uncertain. The CDR3 is made up of 13 amino acids. CDR1 is SGHNT and CDR2 is YYREEE in the germline V gene (reference sequence). With 4 bases removed from V and 6 bases from J, the gap between germline ends came to 14 bases.

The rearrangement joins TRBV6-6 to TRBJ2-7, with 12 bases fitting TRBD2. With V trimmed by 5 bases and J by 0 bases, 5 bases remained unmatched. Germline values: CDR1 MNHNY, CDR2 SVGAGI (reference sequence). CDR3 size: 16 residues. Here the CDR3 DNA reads TGTGCCAGCAGTAAGGGACTAGCGGGCTACTCCTACGAGCAGTACTTC. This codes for CASSKGLAGYSYEQYF.

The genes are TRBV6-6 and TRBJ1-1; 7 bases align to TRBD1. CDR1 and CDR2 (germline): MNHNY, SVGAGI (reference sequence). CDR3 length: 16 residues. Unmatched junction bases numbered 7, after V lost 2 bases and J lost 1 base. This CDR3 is CASSYLRQGGNTEAFF. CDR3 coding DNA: TGTGCCAGCAGTTACCTTAGACAGGGAGGGAACACTGAAGCTTTCTTT.

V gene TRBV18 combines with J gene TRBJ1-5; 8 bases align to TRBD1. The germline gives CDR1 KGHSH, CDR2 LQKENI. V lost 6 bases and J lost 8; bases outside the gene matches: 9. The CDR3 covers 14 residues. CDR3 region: CASSQYRGSEPQHF. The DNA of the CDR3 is TGTGCCAGCTCCCAATACAGGGGGAGTGAGCCCCAGCATTTT.

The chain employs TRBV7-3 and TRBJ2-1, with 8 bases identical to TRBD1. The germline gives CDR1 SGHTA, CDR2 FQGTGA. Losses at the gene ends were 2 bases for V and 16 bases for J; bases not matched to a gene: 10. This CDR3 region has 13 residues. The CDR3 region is CASSLPGTGFFFF. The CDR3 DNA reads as TGTGCCAGCAGCTTACCTGGGACAGGATTTTTTTTCTTC.

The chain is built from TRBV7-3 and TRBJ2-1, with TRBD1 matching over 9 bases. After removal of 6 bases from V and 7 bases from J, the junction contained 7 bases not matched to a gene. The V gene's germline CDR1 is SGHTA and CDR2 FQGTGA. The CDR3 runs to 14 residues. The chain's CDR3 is CASSPDRGDNEQFF. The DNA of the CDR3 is TGTGCCAGCAGTCCGGACAGGGGTGATAATGAGCAGTTCTTC.

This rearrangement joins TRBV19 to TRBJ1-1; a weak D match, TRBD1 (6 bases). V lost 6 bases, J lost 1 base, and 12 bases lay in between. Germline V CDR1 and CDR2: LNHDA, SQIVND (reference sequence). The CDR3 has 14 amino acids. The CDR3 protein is CASSLLGGNTEAFF. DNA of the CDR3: TGTGCCAGTAGCCTGTTAGGGGGGAACACTGAAGCTTTCTTT.

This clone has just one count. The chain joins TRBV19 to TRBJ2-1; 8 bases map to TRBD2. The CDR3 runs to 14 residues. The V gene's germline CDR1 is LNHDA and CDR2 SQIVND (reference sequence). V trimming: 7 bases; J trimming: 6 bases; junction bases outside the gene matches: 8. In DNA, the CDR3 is TGTGCCAGTACCGTAGCGGGACTCCCCAATGAGCAGTTCTTC. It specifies CASTVAGLPNEQFF.

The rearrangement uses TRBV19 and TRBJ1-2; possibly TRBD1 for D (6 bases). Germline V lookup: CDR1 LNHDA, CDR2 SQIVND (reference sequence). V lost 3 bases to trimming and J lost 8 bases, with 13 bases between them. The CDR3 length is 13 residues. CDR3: CASSIGDKLGYTF. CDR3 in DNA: TGTGCCAGTAGTATTGGGGACAAATTGGGCTACACCTTC.